This entry describes one T cell receptor beta chain. This sample stems from a study of blood T cell repertoires in COVID-19. Study information: Sources were T cells, B-cell-depleted T cells, or PBMCs; the material itself was cDNA or gDNA.

In the original processing: Amplifying reference gene primers gave estimates of nucleated cell counts. Only in-frame clones appear in the TCRdb table, and some are missing; sequencing was by immunoSEQ multiplex PCR. V and J calls and clone size come straight from that table; D and trimming were deduced from the DNA. The sample holds a few hundred thousand clones; approximately 86% are singletons and the top ten take roughly 8%. With V trimmed by 4 bases and J by 1 base, 11 bases remained unmatched. Germline V gene sequence: CDR1 SGHNT, CDR2 YYREEE (reference sequence). The CDR3 runs 17 residues. Recruits, aged about 18 to 100 years, lived in under 25 US areas. Cohort 3 donors were reported recovered after two negative PCRs, clearance, or symptom resolution.

Sequencing was done on a sample of PBMCs or T cells enriched from blood (not recorded which). The sequence was obtained from a woman in her sixties who had recovered from COVID-19. The V and J genes are TRBV5-4 and TRBJ2-3; TRBD1 matches at 8 bases. CDR3 residues: CASSAAQGEIGTDTQYF. CDR3 sequence (DNA): TGTGCCAGCAGCGCGGCACAGGGGGAGATTGGCACAGATACGCAGTATTTT.